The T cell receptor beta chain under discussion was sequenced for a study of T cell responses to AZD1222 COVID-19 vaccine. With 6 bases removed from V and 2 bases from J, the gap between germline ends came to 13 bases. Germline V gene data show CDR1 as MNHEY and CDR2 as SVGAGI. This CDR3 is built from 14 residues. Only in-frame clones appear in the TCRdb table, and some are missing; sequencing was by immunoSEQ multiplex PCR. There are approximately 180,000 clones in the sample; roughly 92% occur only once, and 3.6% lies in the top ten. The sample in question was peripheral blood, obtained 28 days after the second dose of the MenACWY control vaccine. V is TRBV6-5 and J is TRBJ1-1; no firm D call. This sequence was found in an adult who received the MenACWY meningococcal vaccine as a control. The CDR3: CASRESGRNTEAFF. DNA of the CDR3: TGTGCCAGCAGAGAGTCTGGGAGAAACACTGAAGCTTTCTTT.